This is a list of T cell receptor beta chains from one sample in a study of T cell responses to AZD1222 COVID-19 vaccine. Data came from immunoSEQ multiplex PCR; TCRdb stores just in-frame clones and leaves some out. The sample yields under 90,000 clones, 83% seen once. Sequenced material: peripheral blood, taken 28 days after the second AZD1222 dose. The receptors derive from an adult who received the AZD1222 COVID-19 vaccine. Each CDR3 is given without its conserved first and last residue.

v_call cdr3_aa
TRBV19 ASTPGRGGGRSNQPQH
TRBV7-3 ASSSIQNTEAF
TRBV7-6 ASSSRQGEEKLF
TRBV9 ASSSPRDLQETQY
TRBV28 ASSFWAGGNNEQF
TRBV19 ATTTGDTEAF
TRBV19 ASQLQVTANSPLH
TRBV7-9 ASSSLAGGPPEQF
TRBV6-5 ASTRTHRADTQY
TRBV20-1 SATEDTEAF
TRBV6-2/TRBV6-3 ASSEGLVVITGELF
TRBV19 ASSIAVGGNTEAF
TRBV27 ASSHRQGDLNEQF
TRBV7-9 ASSSGANSYGYT
TRBV27 ASSPHRNEKLF